This TCR beta chain emerged from a study of CD8+ T cells in alopecia areata. Study results and limitations: Since there was just one nonresponder, nobody can yet say how baseline CD8+ expansion ties to response.

Reverse transcription of extracted RNA yielded cDNA, which provided the sequencing template. Here immunoSEQ multiplex PCR was the method, and the copy in TCRdb shows in-frame clones only, minus some. Counted here are some 190,000 clones, about three fifths occurring once; the ten biggest clones make up approximately 0.93%. Treatment denoted: oral pan-JAK inhibitor, 5-10 mg twice daily. Starting from PBMCs, sorting isolated CD4+ and CD8+ T cells. As concerns this clone: Its matching antigen is unknown.

The length of the CDR3 is 14 residues. Germline lookup yields CDR1 ENHRY and CDR2 SYGVKD. Trimming removed 3 bases from V and 8 bases from J; junction bases left unmatched: 6. The receptor was isolated from a human donor with alopecia areata. This chain links TRBV10-3 with TRBJ2-1, with 8 bases aligning to TRBD1. The specimen comprised CD4+ T cells sorted from blood, sampled at week 24, from a patient treated with tofacitinib. CDR3 DNA: TGTGCCATCAGTGAACAGGGGGGATTGGATGAGCAGTTCTTC. Amino acid sequence: CAISEQGGLDEQFF.